This is a list of T cell receptor beta chains from one sample in a study of lymphopenia after photon versus proton radiotherapy. Assay: immunoSEQ multiplex PCR; the TCRdb copy retains only in-frame clones and omits some. In the table there are some 21,000 clones, around 85% of which are singletons. The sample in question was peripheral blood, obtained from a patient treated with photon-based radiotherapy. These TCRs come from a man between 60 and 75 years old with pancreatic cancer. The CDR3 runs from the conserved cysteine through the conserved F or W. Fields, in order: J gene, D gene, CDR3 length, V gene, clone size, CDR3 protein, CDR3 DNA. The D gene is left open where the match is weak. Some rows have no size entry. The others give once, few or many, or a class for an expanded clone.

J: TRBJ2-5; D: TRBD1; length: 16; V: TRBV19; size: -; CDR3: CASGSPGQGAQETQYF; DNA: TGTGCCAGTGGTAGTCCGGGACAGGGGGCGCAGGAGACCCAGTACTTC
J: TRBJ2-7; D: TRBD1; length: 14; V: TRBV7-9; size: once; CDR3: CASSFLGTVYEQYF; DNA: TGTGCCAGCAGCTTTTTGGGGACAGTCTACGAGCAGTACTTC
J: TRBJ2-2; D: -; length: 15; V: TRBV7-3; size: -; CDR3: CASSSLEVGAGELFF; DNA: TGTGCCAGCAGCTCCCTGGAGGTAGGGGCCGGGGAGCTGTTTTTT
J: TRBJ2-7; D: -; length: 11; V: TRBV20-1; size: -; CDR3: CSASRGSEQYF; DNA: TGCAGTGCTAGTCGGGGGTCCGAGCAGTACTTC
J: TRBJ2-2; D: -; length: 17; V: TRBV18; size: -; CDR3: CASSLLGLLSQPGELFF; DNA: TGTGCCAGCTCACTGCTGGGACTTCTCTCCCAGCCCGGGGAGCTGTTTTTT
J: TRBJ1-6; D: TRBD1; length: 15; V: TRBV30; size: -; CDR3: CAWRASGGGNSPLHF; DNA: TGTGCCTGGAGAGCTTCAGGGGGTGGTAATTCACCCCTCCACTTT
J: TRBJ2-3; D: TRBD2; length: 18; V: TRBV9; size: -; CDR3: CASSVGAGGPLSTDTQYF; DNA: TGTGCCAGCAGCGTAGGGGCGGGGGGGCCCCTTAGCACAGATACGCAGTATTTT
J: TRBJ1-2; D: -; length: 15; V: TRBV6-1; size: -; CDR3: CASSGEGIGAYGYTF; DNA: TGTGCCAGCAGTGGAGAGGGGATCGGGGCCTATGGCTACACCTTC
J: TRBJ1-6; D: -; length: 13; V: TRBV2; size: -; CDR3: CASSEQVGSPLHF; DNA: TGTGCCAGCAGTGAACAGGTTGGTTCACCCCTCCACTTT
J: TRBJ1-2; D: -; length: 14; V: TRBV7-9; size: -; CDR3: CASSLDSMSYGYTF; DNA: TGTGCCAGCAGCTTGGACAGTATGAGCTATGGCTACACCTTC
J: TRBJ1-1; D: TRBD1; length: 17; V: TRBV11-1; size: -; CDR3: CASSSPQGQGANPEAFF; DNA: TGTGCCAGCAGCTCCCCCCAAGGACAGGGGGCAAATCCTGAAGCTTTCTTT
J: TRBJ2-7; D: -; length: 15; V: TRBV4-2; size: -; CDR3: CASSQDQQNYYEQYF; DNA: TGTGCCAGCAGCCAAGATCAACAAAACTACTACGAGCAGTACTTC
J: TRBJ1-5; D: -; length: 11; V: TRBV6-6; size: few; CDR3: CASRLNQPQHF; DNA: TGTGCCAGCAGACTCAATCAGCCCCAGCATTTT
J: TRBJ2-7; D: TRBD2; length: 12; V: TRBV6-6; size: -; CDR3: CASRGGTYEQYF; DNA: TGTGCCAGCAGGGGGGGGACCTACGAGCAGTACTTC
J: TRBJ1-1; D: TRBD1; length: 16; V: TRBV5-5; size: -; CDR3: CASSFLSGQGGTEAFF; DNA: TGTGCCAGCAGCTTTTTATCAGGACAGGGAGGAACTGAAGCTTTCTTT
J: TRBJ1-1; D: -; length: 13; V: TRBV5-6; size: few; CDR3: CASSFGLGSEAFF; DNA: TGTGCCAGCAGCTTCGGGTTGGGTTCTGAGGCTTTCTTT
J: TRBJ2-7; D: -; length: 14; V: TRBV6-5; size: -; CDR3: CASSGGRVGYEQYF; DNA: TGTGCCAGCTCTGGAGGCAGGGTGGGATACGAGCAGTACTTC
J: TRBJ2-5; D: TRBD2; length: 14; V: TRBV6-6; size: -; CDR3: CASSLRLAGETQYF; DNA: TGTGCCAGCAGTTTGAGACTAGCGGGGGAGACCCAGTACTTC
J: TRBJ2-3; D: TRBD1; length: 15; V: TRBV15; size: -; CDR3: CATSRGQGNTDTQYF; DNA: TGTGCCACCAGCAGAGGACAGGGAAACACAGATACGCAGTATTTT
J: TRBJ1-1; D: -; length: 16; V: TRBV4-3; size: once; CDR3: CASSQETWRPNTEAFF; DNA: TGCGCCAGCAGCCAAGAGACATGGCGGCCGAACACTGAAGCTTTCTTT
J: TRBJ1-1; D: -; length: 12; V: TRBV15; size: -; CDR3: CATSRAIEKAFF; DNA: TGTGCCACCAGCAGAGCAATTGAGAAAGCTTTCTTT
J: TRBJ2-3; D: TRBD2; length: 15; V: TRBV29-1; size: -; CDR3: CSVGRVAGGPNTQYF; DNA: TGCAGCGTGGGCAGAGTGGCGGGGGGGCCCAATACGCAGTATTTT
J: TRBJ1-1; D: -; length: 14; V: TRBV18; size: -; CDR3: CASSPTGWATEAFF; DNA: TGTGCCAGCTCACCAACAGGTTGGGCCACTGAAGCTTTCTTT
J: TRBJ1-3; D: -; length: 13; V: TRBV27; size: -; CDR3: CASSFRGGGTIYF; DNA: TGTGCCAGCAGTTTTCGGGGTGGGGGTACCATATATTTT
J: TRBJ1-6; D: -; length: 16; V: TRBV5-4; size: -; CDR3: CASSHGVQGKASPLHF; DNA: TGTGCCAGCAGCCATGGGGTACAGGGTAAGGCTTCACCCCTCCACTTT
J: TRBJ1-1; D: TRBD1; length: 13; V: TRBV2; size: -; CDR3: CASRPDRDTEAFF; DNA: TGTGCCAGCAGGCCCGACAGGGACACTGAAGCTTTCTTT
J: TRBJ2-3; D: TRBD1; length: 15; V: TRBV6-5; size: -; CDR3: CASSYLDRAEDTQYF; DNA: TGTGCCAGCAGTTACCTGGACAGGGCGGAAGATACGCAGTATTTT
J: TRBJ2-3; D: TRBD2; length: 15; V: TRBV10-3; size: once; CDR3: CATSQRGGGADTQYF; DNA: TGTGCCACCTCCCAGCGGGGGGGCGGTGCAGATACGCAGTATTTT
J: TRBJ1-1; D: TRBD1; length: 15; V: TRBV5-1; size: -; CDR3: CASSLARGRDTEAFF; DNA: TGCGCCAGCAGCTTGGCGAGGGGGCGCGACACTGAAGCTTTCTTT